This T cell receptor beta chain was retrieved from a study of radiotherapy plus CTLA-4 blockade in lung cancer. About the research overall: Of all patients, more than 15% responded objectively and approximately 29% showed disease control. Whole-study results and caveats: Dynamics of early blood T cell clones, together with interferon-beta, were reportedly the best predictors of response. TCR clones of tumor origin grew in blood after radiotherapy plus ipilimumab.

CTLA-4 blockade with ipilimumab, together with focal radiation, was given to patients with chemo-refractory metastatic non-small-cell lung cancer. Here immunoSEQ multiplex PCR was the method, and the copy in TCRdb shows in-frame clones only, minus some. The table records 55,000 or so clones, approximately 84% of them present only once. Germline-derived CDR1 and CDR2 are SGDLS and YYNGEE. This CDR3 contains 15 residues. The junction had 2 bases not matched to a gene; V was cut back by 1 base and J by 4 bases. This clone is a singleton in its sample. The antigen is unknown. The receptor comes from a human donor with non-small cell lung cancer whose response to radiotherapy plus ipilimumab could not be evaluated. Source: peripheral blood, taken from a patient treated with radiotherapy plus ipilimumab. The chain joins TRBV9 to TRBJ2-2, with 9 bases fitting TRBD1. As DNA, the CDR3 is TGTGCCAGCAGCGTAAGACAGGGGGGCACCGGGGAGCTGTTTTTT. This encodes CASSVRQGGTGELFF. Full variable domain (missing parts from reference TRBV9 and TRBJ2-2): DSGVTQTPKHLITATGQRVTLRCSPRSGDLSVYWYQQSLDQGLQFLIQYYNGEERAKGNILERFSAQQFPDLHSELNLSSLELGDSALYFCASSVRQGGTGELFFGEGSRLTVL.